Below are 17 T cell receptor beta chains sequenced from a single sample in a study of cytomegalovirus exposure and HLA in healthy donors. A multiplex PCR was run with 60 Vbeta primers and 13 Jbeta primers. Sequenced by immunoSEQ multiplex PCR; TCRdb stores in-frame clones only, minus some. This sample yields roughly 140,000 clones, of which about 75% are seen a single time; 3.9% belongs to the top ten. The material sequenced was PBMCs. The receptors stem from a man aged 18 to 30 in good health and CMV-seronegative.

This clone was picked up one time. V gene TRBV7-2 combines with J gene TRBJ1-4; D is unclear. This CDR3 has 16 residues. V was pared by 1 base and J by 5 bases, with 14 bases between. Germline lookup yields CDR1 SGHTA and CDR2 FQGNSA. Here the CDR3 reads CASSLVGSRGNEKLFF. CDR3 in DNA: TGTGCCAGCAGCTTAGTGGGCTCTCGCGGGAATGAAAAACTGTTTTTT.

V usage is TRBV18 and J usage is TRBJ2-1; 16 nucleotides line up with TRBD2. With 0 bases clipped from V and 4 bases from J, the junction kept 0 bases outside the gene matches. The CDR3 length is 17 residues. CDR1 is KGHSH, CDR2 LQKENI, per germline. The CDR3 nucleotides read TGTGCCAGCTCACCACCGGGACTAGCGGGGGGGTACAATGAGCAGTTCTTC. It codes for CASSPPGLAGGYNEQFF. Variable domain in full (rest from reference TRBV18 and TRBJ2-1): NAGVMQNPRHLVRRRGQEARLRCSPMKGHSHVYWYRQLPEEGLKFMVYLQKENIIDESGMPKERFSAEFPKEGPSILRIQQVVRGDSAAYFCASSPPGLAGGYNEQFFGPGTRLTVL.

This clone came up a few times. The chain employs TRBV15 and TRBJ2-5, with 11 bases identical to TRBD2. V was clipped by 1 base and J by 5 bases; unmatched bases: 3. CDR1 and CDR2 from the germline V gene are LNHNV and YYDKDF (reference sequence). The CDR3 is made up of 15 amino acids. The CDR3: CATSRVAGGWETQYF. CDR3 sequence (DNA): TGTGCCACCAGCAGAGTAGCGGGAGGGTGGGAGACCCAGTACTTC.

The CDR3: CASSLESGPVSGANVLTF. The CDR3 DNA reads TGTGCCAGCAGCTTAGAGTCAGGGCCAGTCTCTGGGGCCAACGTCCTGACTTTC. The chain uses TRBV7-3 and TRBJ2-6, with TRBD1 as a possible D gene (5 bases). The V and J ends lost 2 bases and 0 bases respectively, with 14 bases between them. The CDR3 runs 18 residues. Germline loops: CDR1 SGHTA, CDR2 FQGTGA. Together with reference TRBV7-3 and TRBJ2-6, the CDR3 gives the full variable domain: GAGVSQTPSNKVTEKGKYVELRCDPISGHTALYWYRQSLGQGPEFLIYFQGTGAADDSGLPNDRFFAVRPEGSVSTLKIQRTERGDSAVYLCASSLESGPVSGANVLTFGAGSRLTVL.

This chain connects TRBV28 to TRBJ1-5, with D maybe TRBD1 (5 bases). CDR3 length: 12 residues. Trimming removed 5 bases from V and 7 bases from J, with 9 bases in between. Germline V gives CDR1 MDHEN, CDR2 SYDVKM. This CDR3 reads CASSTQGQPQHF. The CDR3 coding sequence is TGTGCCAGCAGTACTCAGGGCCAGCCCCAGCATTTT.

The rearrangement uses TRBV4-1 and TRBJ2-3; 8 bases map to TRBD1. This CDR3 is 17 amino acids long. The V and J ends lost 0 bases and 5 bases, in that order; junction bases with no gene match: 10. Germline-derived CDR1 and CDR2 are MGHRA and YSYEKL. CDR3 amino acids: CASSQDTTGASQDTQYF. The CDR3 DNA sequence: TGCGCCAGCAGCCAAGATACGACAGGGGCATCGCAAGATACGCAGTATTTT.

The V and J genes are TRBV19 and TRBJ2-1, with D maybe TRBD2 (7 bases). The CDR3 runs 14 residues. Trimming cost V 5 bases and J 9 bases, with 17 bases left between them. Germline CDR1 is LNHDA and CDR2 is SQIVND (reference sequence). Here the CDR3 DNA reads TGTGCCAGTAGTTTGGTGGCGGGGGCCCCTGAGCAGTTCTTC. It is translated as CASSLVAGAPEQFF.

The V call is TRBV13, the J call TRBJ2-5, with D perhaps matching TRBD1 (5 bases). The ends were cut back, 5 bases at V and 5 bases at J, with 18 bases in the middle. The CDR3 contains 15 residues. The germline V gene encodes CDR1 PRHDT and CDR2 FYEKMQ (reference sequence). This CDR3 is CASSPAPRVGETQYF. DNA of the CDR3: TGTGCCAGCAGCCCCGCCCCCAGGGTGGGGGAGACCCAGTACTTC. The variable domain in full, completed from reference TRBV13 and TRBJ2-5, reads AAGVIQSPRHLIKEKRETATLKCYPIPRHDTVYWYQQGPGQDPQFLISFYEKMQSDKGSIPDRFSAQQFSDYHSELNMSSLELGDSALYFCASSPAPRVGETQYFGPGTRLLVL.

The genes are TRBV28 and TRBJ1-1; 7 nucleotides align to TRBD1. CDR3 length: 15 residues. The ends lost 5 bases at V and 2 bases at J; junction bases unmatched: 8. Germline assignment: CDR1 MDHEN and CDR2 SYDVKM. The CDR3 is CASSVHGTANTEAFF. DNA of the CDR3: TGTGCCAGCAGTGTTCACGGGACAGCCAACACTGAAGCTTTCTTT.

This chain links TRBV14 with TRBJ1-2, with a possible D match to TRBD1 (5 bases). V lost 4 bases, J lost 7 bases, and 16 bases lay in between. The CDR3 length is 14 residues. Germline V lookup: CDR1 SGHDN, CDR2 FVKESK. This CDR3 reads CASSLDRWVSGYTF. The CDR3 nucleotides are TGTGCCAGCAGCCTCGACAGATGGGTCAGTGGCTACACCTTC.

This clone was seen just once. The CDR3 DNA sequence: TGTGCCAGCAGCTTAAGGGGCCTCAGTGAAAAACTGTTTTTT. Translating it yields CASSLRGLSEKLFF. The chain links TRBV7-8 to TRBJ1-4; a weak D match, TRBD1 (5 bases). Trimming took 2 bases from V and 7 from J, leaving 11 bases between them. The CDR3 is made up of 14 amino acids. Germline V gene data show CDR1 as SGHVS and CDR2 as FQNEAQ.

This sequence joins TRBV5-8 and TRBJ2-5; 10 bases fit TRBD1. The CDR3 is 15 residues long. CDR1 is SGHTS, CDR2 YDEGEE, per germline. V was clipped by 2 bases and J by 3 bases; unmatched bases: 4. The CDR3 region has the DNA TGTGCCAGCAGCTTCAGGACAGGGGGGAAAGAGACCCAGTACTTC. Translated: CASSFRTGGKETQYF. The full variable domain, completed using reference TRBV5-8 and TRBJ2-5, is EAGVTQSPTHLIKTRGQQATLRCSPISGHTSVYWYQQALGLGLQFLLWYDEGEERNRGNFPPRFSGRQFPNYSSELNVNALELEDSALYLCASSFRTGGKETQYFGPGTRLLVL.

This rearrangement joins TRBV7-2 to TRBJ2-3; 7 bases line up with TRBD2. V gave up 5 bases and J gave up 4 bases; unmatched junction bases: 9. Germline V gene data show CDR1 as SGHTA and CDR2 as FQGNSA. This CDR3 is built from 15 residues. CDR3 coding DNA: TGTGCCAGCAGCACTAGCGTGGACATGGCAGATACGCAGTATTTT. It encodes CASSTSVDMADTQYF.

This clone was detected once. The genes are TRBV6-5 and TRBJ1-4, with D tentatively TRBD1 (6 bases). Germline CDR1 MNHEY, CDR2 SVGAGI. Trimming pared 6 bases from V and 3 bases from J, leaving 14 bases between. This CDR3 is 15 amino acids long. DNA of the CDR3: TGTGCCAGCAGCGCAGGGGAGTCGGCTAATGAAAAACTGTTTTTT. Its translation is CASSAGESANEKLFF.

In the case of this clone: The sample has other DNA sequences that encode this CDR3 too. The gene calls are TRBV30 and TRBJ1-6, with 9 bases lining up with TRBD1. V lost 5 bases and J lost 10; bases outside the gene matches: 6. Germline-derived CDR1 and CDR2 are GTSNPN and SVGIG (reference sequence). The CDR3 contains 13 residues. The CDR3 loop is CAWQDRGRSPLHF. CDR3 bases: TGTGCCTGGCAGGACAGGGGACGATCACCCCTCCACTTT.

This clone has a single count. The rearrangement uses TRBV18 and TRBJ1-2; 7 bases align to TRBD1. From germline, CDR1 is KGHSH and CDR2 LQKENI. The CDR3 is made up of 14 amino acids. V dropped 4 bases and J dropped 2; count of bases not matched to a gene: 4. The CDR3 coding sequence is TGTGCCAGCTCACAGGACAGGAGCAACTATGGCTACACCTTC. Its translation is CASSQDRSNYGYTF.

This rearrangement joins TRBV19 to TRBJ1-6; D is unresolved. The CDR3 has 14 amino acids. The germline V gene encodes CDR1 LNHDA and CDR2 SQIVND (reference sequence). Trimming left V 9 bases short and J 7 bases short, with 16 bases between. The CDR3 sequence: CASQPVGENSPLHF. For the CDR3, the DNA is TGTGCCAGCCAACCTGTCGGGGAAAATTCACCCCTCCACTTT.